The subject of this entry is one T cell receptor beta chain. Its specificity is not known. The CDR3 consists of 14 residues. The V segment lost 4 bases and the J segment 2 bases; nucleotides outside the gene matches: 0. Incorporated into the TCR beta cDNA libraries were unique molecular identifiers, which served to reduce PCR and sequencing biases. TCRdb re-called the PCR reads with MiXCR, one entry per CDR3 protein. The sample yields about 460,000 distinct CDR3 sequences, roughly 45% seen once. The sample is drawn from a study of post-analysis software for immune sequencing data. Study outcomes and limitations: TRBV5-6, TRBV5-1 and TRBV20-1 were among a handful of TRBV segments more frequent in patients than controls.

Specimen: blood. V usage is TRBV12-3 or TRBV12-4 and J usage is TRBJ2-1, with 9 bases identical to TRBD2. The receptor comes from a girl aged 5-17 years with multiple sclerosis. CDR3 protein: CASSSSGTYNEQFF. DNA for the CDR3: TGTGCCAGCAGTTCTAGCGGGACCTACAATGAGCAGTTCTTC.